A selection of T cell receptor beta chains follows, all from one sample in a study of blood T cell repertoires in COVID-19. Assay used: immunoSEQ multiplex PCR; TCRdb lists only in-frame clones, some missing. Counted here are hundreds of thousands of clones, about 84% occurring once; the ten biggest clones make up around 8%. The sequenced sample consisted of peripheral blood. The receptors come from a woman over 75 with acute or convalescent COVID-19. Each CDR3 is given with its conserved first and last residue. Each record gives: CDR3 length, J gene, D gene, V gene, CDR3 protein, CDR3 DNA. D genes are given only for firm matches.

CDR3 length: 16; J gene: TRBJ1-6; D gene: TRBD1; V gene: TRBV27; CDR3 protein: CASSTTGVLYNSPLHF; CDR3 DNA: TGTGCCAGCAGTACCACAGGGGTCCTCTATAATTCACCCCTCCACTTT
CDR3 length: 15; J gene: TRBJ2-2; D gene: TRBD1; V gene: TRBV9; CDR3 protein: CASSVRTGESGELFF; CDR3 DNA: TGTGCCAGCAGCGTGCGGACAGGGGAATCCGGGGAGCTGTTTTTT
CDR3 length: 13; J gene: TRBJ2-3; D gene: .; V gene: TRBV3-1/TRBV3-2; CDR3 protein: CASSLIGGDTQYF; CDR3 DNA: TGTGCCAGCAGCCTCATCGGCGGTGATACGCAGTATTTT
CDR3 length: 11; J gene: TRBJ1-1; D gene: .; V gene: TRBV5-1; CDR3 protein: CASSEDKEAFF; CDR3 DNA: TGCGCCAGCAGCGAGGACAAGGAAGCTTTCTTT
CDR3 length: 14; J gene: TRBJ1-2; D gene: .; V gene: TRBV6-5; CDR3 protein: CASTTGGAEYGYTF; CDR3 DNA: TGTGCCAGCACCACGGGGGGGGCGGAGTATGGCTACACCTTC
CDR3 length: 15; J gene: TRBJ2-3; D gene: TRBD1; V gene: TRBV5-1; CDR3 protein: CASSLEGGPTDTQYF; CDR3 DNA: TGCGCCAGCAGCTTGGAAGGGGGCCCCACAGATACGCAGTATTTT
CDR3 length: 14; J gene: TRBJ2-5; D gene: TRBD1; V gene: TRBV19; CDR3 protein: CASSSQGVQETQYF; CDR3 DNA: TGTGCCAGTAGTTCCCAGGGGGTCCAAGAGACCCAGTACTTC
CDR3 length: 13; J gene: TRBJ2-7; D gene: .; V gene: TRBV7-8; CDR3 protein: CASSLAGGHEQYF; CDR3 DNA: TGTGCCAGCAGCTTAGCGGGGGGGCACGAGCAGTACTTC
CDR3 length: 17; J gene: TRBJ1-6; D gene: TRBD1; V gene: TRBV5-4; CDR3 protein: CASSWNPGTAYNSPLHF; CDR3 DNA: TGTGCCAGCAGCTGGAACCCCGGGACAGCATATAATTCACCCCTCCACTTT
CDR3 length: 16; J gene: TRBJ1-3; D gene: .; V gene: TRBV5-6; CDR3 protein: CASSLGPAVSGNTIYF; CDR3 DNA: TGTGCCAGCAGCTTGGGGCCTGCCGTCTCTGGAAACACCATATATTTT
CDR3 length: 15; J gene: TRBJ1-1; D gene: .; V gene: TRBV7-2; CDR3 protein: CASSPQTGRPTEAFF; CDR3 DNA: TGTGCCAGCAGCCCCCAGACTGGCCGGCCCACTGAAGCTTTCTTT
CDR3 length: 16; J gene: TRBJ1-1; D gene: TRBD1; V gene: TRBV28; CDR3 protein: CASSVDRDRANTEAFF; CDR3 DNA: TGTGCCAGCAGTGTAGACCGGGACAGAGCCAACACTGAAGCTTTCTTT
CDR3 length: 13; J gene: TRBJ1-1; D gene: .; V gene: TRBV6-5; CDR3 protein: CATRRGKDTEAFF; CDR3 DNA: TGTGCCACCCGAAGGGGGAAGGACACTGAAGCTTTCTTT
CDR3 length: 13; J gene: TRBJ1-2; D gene: .; V gene: TRBV6-5; CDR3 protein: CASSRGGEVGYTF; CDR3 DNA: TGTGCCAGCAGCCGAGGGGGTGAGGTCGGCTACACCTTC
CDR3 length: 15; J gene: TRBJ1-2; D gene: TRBD1; V gene: TRBV7-3; CDR3 protein: CASSNPGQANYGYTF; CDR3 DNA: TGTGCCAGCAGCAACCCGGGACAGGCCAACTATGGCTACACCTTC
CDR3 length: 13; J gene: TRBJ2-5; D gene: TRBD1; V gene: TRBV5-4; CDR3 protein: CASSKTGEETQYF; CDR3 DNA: TGTGCCAGCAGCAAGACAGGGGAGGAGACCCAGTACTTC
CDR3 length: 15; J gene: TRBJ2-7; D gene: TRBD1; V gene: TRBV19; CDR3 protein: CASSQGQATSYEQYF; CDR3 DNA: TGTGCCAGTAGCCAAGGACAGGCGACCTCCTACGAGCAGTACTTC
CDR3 length: 17; J gene: TRBJ2-7; D gene: .; V gene: TRBV5-1; CDR3 protein: CASSWTPPTSGSYEQYF; CDR3 DNA: TGCGCCAGCAGCTGGACCCCACCGACTAGTGGGTCCTACGAGCAGTACTTC